The present T cell receptor beta chain was sequenced within a study of post-analysis software for immune sequencing data (dated by TCRdb to between 2014 and 2017). Study-level background: Disease courses on record covered relapsing-remitting, secondary progressive and progressive-relapsing multiple sclerosis, though some patients had no subtype annotation. A subset of samples was prepared in parallel using single-end sample barcoding, then pooled and co-amplified after Illumina adapter ligation. The patient repertoires were set against around eleven previously published healthy control repertoires from donors whose ages ranged from about 6 to 25 years. General findings and caveats noted by the study authors: When samples were clustered directly using the F measure, samples prepared in the same batch co-clustered strongly, which prompted a batch-effect correction. Significantly higher frequencies in patients than in controls were found for roughly 5 TRBV segments, including TRBV5-6, TRBV5-1 and TRBV20-1. The multiple sclerosis patient group was slightly younger than the control group. Multiple sclerosis patients had significantly lower normalized Chao1 diversity than controls, a result that suggests substantial peripheral T-cell clonal expansion.

This clonotype was seen only a few times. Its antigen has not been determined. Base qualities are not at hand, and no much larger clone is one base apart. Libraries came from PCR. The data were produced on an Illumina HiSeq 2500. To reduce PCR and sequencing biases, unique molecular identifiers were incorporated into the TCR beta cDNA libraries. Approximately 500,000 cDNA molecules were obtained for every 1 to 10 million input T cells, so each molecule roughly corresponded to one T cell. The patient libraries were prepared and sequenced using the same protocol as the earlier healthy control dataset. Samples belonging to the same batch were prepared together, multiplexed and sequenced on a shared HiSeq lane. Processing in the source paper ran as follows. MIGEC was used to process the raw barcoded reads, and molecular identifier groups with only a single read were discarded before consensus assembly and CDR3 extraction. Clonotype tables were post-analysed with VDJtools, normalizing diversity by down-sampling all datasets to the smallest sample size. In repertoire overlap clustering, CDR3 amino acid sequences, but not nucleotide sequences, were matched to correct batch-related cross-sample contamination. TCRdb ran its own pipeline on the public reads, namely fastp trimming at Q25 and MiXCR clone calling, and kept in-frame beta chains. Rows merge per CDR3 protein into single entries with the most common DNA and genes. The authors' filters were not applied to this entry. The sample table records more than 450,000 distinct CDR3 sequences; 44% of these occur just once. Clones ranked in the top ten supply 1.5% to 2% of the sample.

To demonstrate the VDJtools post-analysis software, TCR beta repertoires were profiled from the peripheral blood of about a dozen young patients with multiple sclerosis. The patients with multiple sclerosis were children and adolescents between about 6 and 15 years of age. From V the trimming removes 3 bases and from J it removes 5 bases, while the gene matches leave 8 bases of the junction unaccounted for. Including cysteine and phenylalanine, the CDR3 has 14 amino acids. Just CDR3 DNA is preserved here, 42 bases in frame from base 1. The germline V gene supplies CDR1 SGHRS and CDR2 YFSETQ. The receptor comes from a girl aged 10-17 years with multiple sclerosis. This chain joins TRBV5-1 to TRBJ2-7; 7 of the junction bases match TRBD1. The sample taken for sequencing was blood. The nucleotide sequence is given as TGCGCCAGCAGCTCGGAGACTACAGGGGACGAGCAGTACTTC. It codes for CASSSETTGDEQYF.